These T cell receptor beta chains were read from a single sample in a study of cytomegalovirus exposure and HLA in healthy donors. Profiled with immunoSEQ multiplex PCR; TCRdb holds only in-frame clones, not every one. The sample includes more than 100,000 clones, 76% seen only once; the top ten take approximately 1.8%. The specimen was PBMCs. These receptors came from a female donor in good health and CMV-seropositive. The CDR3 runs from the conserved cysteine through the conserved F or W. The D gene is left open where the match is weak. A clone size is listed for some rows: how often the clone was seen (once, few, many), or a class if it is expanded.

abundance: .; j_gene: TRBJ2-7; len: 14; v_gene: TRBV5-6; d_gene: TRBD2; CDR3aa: CASSLGLAGGSQYF; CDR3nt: TGTGCCAGCAGCTTGGGGCTAGCGGGGGGTTCTCAGTACTTC
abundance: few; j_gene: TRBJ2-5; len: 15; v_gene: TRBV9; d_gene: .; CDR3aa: CASSVDPGVRETQYF; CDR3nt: TGTGCCAGCAGCGTAGATCCGGGAGTAAGGGAGACCCAGTACTTC
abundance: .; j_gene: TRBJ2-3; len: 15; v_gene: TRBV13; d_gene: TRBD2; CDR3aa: CASSLVAGGPDTQYF; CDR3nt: TGTGCCAGCAGCTTAGTAGCGGGAGGGCCAGATACGCAGTATTTT
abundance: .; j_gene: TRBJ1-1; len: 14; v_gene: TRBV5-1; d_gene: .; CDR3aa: CASSLREGGTEAFF; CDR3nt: TGCGCCAGCAGCTTGCGCGAGGGCGGCACTGAAGCTTTCTTT
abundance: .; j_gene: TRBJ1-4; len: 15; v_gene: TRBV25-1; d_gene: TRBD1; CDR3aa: CASSDLRGQIEKLFF; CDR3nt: TGTGCCAGCAGTGATCTACGGGGACAGATTGAAAAACTGTTTTTT
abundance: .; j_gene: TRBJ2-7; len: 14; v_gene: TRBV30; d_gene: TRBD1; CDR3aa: CAWSSGTGSYEQYF; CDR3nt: TGTGCCTGGAGTTCCGGGACAGGGAGCTACGAGCAGTACTTC
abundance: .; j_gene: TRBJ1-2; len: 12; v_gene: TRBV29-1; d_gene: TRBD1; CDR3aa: CSVLGQGYGYTF; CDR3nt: TGCAGCGTCTTAGGACAGGGTTATGGCTACACCTTC
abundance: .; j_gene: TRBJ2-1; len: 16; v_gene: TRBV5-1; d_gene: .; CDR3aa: CASSFMAQQRDNEQFF; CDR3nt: TGCGCCAGCAGCTTTATGGCACAACAGAGAGACAATGAGCAGTTCTTC
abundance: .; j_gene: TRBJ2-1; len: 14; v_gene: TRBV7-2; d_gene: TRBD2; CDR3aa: CASSLLAGVYEQFF; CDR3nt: TGTGCCAGCAGCTTACTAGCGGGAGTCTATGAGCAGTTCTTC
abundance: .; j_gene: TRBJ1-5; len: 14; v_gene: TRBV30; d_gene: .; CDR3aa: CAWSGGAGAAAQHF; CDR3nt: TGTGCCTGGAGTGGGGGAGCGGGGGCAGCAGCCCAGCATTTT
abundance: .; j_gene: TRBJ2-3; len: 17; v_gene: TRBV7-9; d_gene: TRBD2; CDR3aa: CASSLGLAGGATDTQYF; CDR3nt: TGTGCCAGCAGCTTAGGGCTAGCGGGAGGTGCCACAGATACGCAGTATTTT
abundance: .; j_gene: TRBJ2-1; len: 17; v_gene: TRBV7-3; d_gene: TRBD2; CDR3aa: CASSPSPPSGVYNEQFF; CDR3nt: TGTGCCAGCAGCCCCTCCCCGCCTAGCGGGGTATACAATGAGCAGTTCTTC
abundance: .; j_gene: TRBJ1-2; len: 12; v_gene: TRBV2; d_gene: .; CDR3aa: CAGGRGRYGYTF; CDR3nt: TGTGCCGGAGGACGAGGGCGGTATGGCTACACCTTC
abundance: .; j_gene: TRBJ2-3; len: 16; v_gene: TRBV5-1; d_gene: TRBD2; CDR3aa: CASSFGLAGGTDTQYF; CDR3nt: TGCGCCAGCAGCTTTGGACTAGCGGGGGGCACAGATACGCAGTATTTT
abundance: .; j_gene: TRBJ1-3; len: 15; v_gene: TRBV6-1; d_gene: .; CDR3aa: CASSGHRSSGNTIYF; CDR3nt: TGTGCCAGCAGTGGACACCGAAGCTCTGGAAACACCATATATTTT
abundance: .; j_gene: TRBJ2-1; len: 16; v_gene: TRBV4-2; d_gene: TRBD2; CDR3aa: CASSPWLADSYNEQFF; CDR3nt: TGTGCCAGCAGCCCTTGGCTAGCGGACTCCTACAATGAGCAGTTCTTC
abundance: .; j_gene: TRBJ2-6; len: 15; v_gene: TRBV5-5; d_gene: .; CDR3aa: CASSLLSSGANVLTF; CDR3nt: TGTGCCAGCAGCTTGCTATCCTCTGGGGCCAACGTCCTGACTTTC
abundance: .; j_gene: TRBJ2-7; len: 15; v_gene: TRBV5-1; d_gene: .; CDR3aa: CASSLEGQSTYEQYF; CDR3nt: TGCGCCAGCAGCTTGGAGGGACAATCTACCTACGAGCAGTACTTC
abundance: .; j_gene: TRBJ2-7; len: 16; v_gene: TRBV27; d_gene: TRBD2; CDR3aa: CASPRGQAGGSYEQYF; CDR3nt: TGTGCCAGCCCACGGGGTCAAGCGGGAGGTTCCTACGAGCAGTACTTC
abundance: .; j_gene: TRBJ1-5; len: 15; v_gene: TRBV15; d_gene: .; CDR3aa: CATSRAGGEDQPQHF; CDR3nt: TGTGCCACCAGCAGAGCGGGGGGTGAGGATCAGCCCCAGCATTTT
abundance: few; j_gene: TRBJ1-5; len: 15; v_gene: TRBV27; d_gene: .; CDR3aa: CASSLSGASNQPQHF; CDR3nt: TGTGCCAGCAGTTTATCGGGGGCTAGCAATCAGCCCCAGCATTTT
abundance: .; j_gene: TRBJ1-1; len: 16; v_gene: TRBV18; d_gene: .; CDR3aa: CASSPQVLRQNTEAFF; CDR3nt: TGTGCCAGCTCACCACAGGTTTTACGACAGAACACTGAAGCTTTCTTT
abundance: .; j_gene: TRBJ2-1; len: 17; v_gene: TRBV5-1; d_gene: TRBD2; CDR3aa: CASSLVSGGAWDIEQFF; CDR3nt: TGCGCCAGCAGCTTGGTTAGCGGGGGGGCCTGGGACATTGAGCAGTTCTTC
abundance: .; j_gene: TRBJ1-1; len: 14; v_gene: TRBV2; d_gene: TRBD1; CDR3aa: CANRETGSNTEAFF; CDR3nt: TGTGCCAACCGGGAGACAGGGTCAAACACTGAAGCTTTCTTT